This T cell receptor (beta chain) was captured by sequencing in a study of post-analysis software for immune sequencing data. The study's findings and limits: About 5 TRBV segments appeared more often in patients than in controls, and TRBV5-6, TRBV5-1 and TRBV20-1 were among these.

Trimming shortened V by 6 bases and J by 0 bases, and 15 bases separated the two germline ends. The CDR3 extends over 14 amino acids. CDR1 is DFQATT and CDR2 is SNEGSKA in the germline V gene (reference sequence). Prepared libraries of TCR beta cDNA carried unique molecular identifiers. From the PCR reads, TCRdb called clonotypes with MiXCR, one entry per CDR3 protein. This table has hundreds of thousands of distinct CDR3 sequences, approximately 39% appearing once. To note about this clonotype: Antigen specificity is unknown.

This clonotype was obtained from a girl aged 2 to 9 with multiple sclerosis. Sequenced: blood. The chain recombines TRBV20-1 with TRBJ2-7, with no clear D. The CDR3 spells CSALLRRFSYEQYF. CDR3 coding DNA: TGCAGTGCCCTCCTCCGGCGGTTCTCCTACGAGCAGTACTTC.